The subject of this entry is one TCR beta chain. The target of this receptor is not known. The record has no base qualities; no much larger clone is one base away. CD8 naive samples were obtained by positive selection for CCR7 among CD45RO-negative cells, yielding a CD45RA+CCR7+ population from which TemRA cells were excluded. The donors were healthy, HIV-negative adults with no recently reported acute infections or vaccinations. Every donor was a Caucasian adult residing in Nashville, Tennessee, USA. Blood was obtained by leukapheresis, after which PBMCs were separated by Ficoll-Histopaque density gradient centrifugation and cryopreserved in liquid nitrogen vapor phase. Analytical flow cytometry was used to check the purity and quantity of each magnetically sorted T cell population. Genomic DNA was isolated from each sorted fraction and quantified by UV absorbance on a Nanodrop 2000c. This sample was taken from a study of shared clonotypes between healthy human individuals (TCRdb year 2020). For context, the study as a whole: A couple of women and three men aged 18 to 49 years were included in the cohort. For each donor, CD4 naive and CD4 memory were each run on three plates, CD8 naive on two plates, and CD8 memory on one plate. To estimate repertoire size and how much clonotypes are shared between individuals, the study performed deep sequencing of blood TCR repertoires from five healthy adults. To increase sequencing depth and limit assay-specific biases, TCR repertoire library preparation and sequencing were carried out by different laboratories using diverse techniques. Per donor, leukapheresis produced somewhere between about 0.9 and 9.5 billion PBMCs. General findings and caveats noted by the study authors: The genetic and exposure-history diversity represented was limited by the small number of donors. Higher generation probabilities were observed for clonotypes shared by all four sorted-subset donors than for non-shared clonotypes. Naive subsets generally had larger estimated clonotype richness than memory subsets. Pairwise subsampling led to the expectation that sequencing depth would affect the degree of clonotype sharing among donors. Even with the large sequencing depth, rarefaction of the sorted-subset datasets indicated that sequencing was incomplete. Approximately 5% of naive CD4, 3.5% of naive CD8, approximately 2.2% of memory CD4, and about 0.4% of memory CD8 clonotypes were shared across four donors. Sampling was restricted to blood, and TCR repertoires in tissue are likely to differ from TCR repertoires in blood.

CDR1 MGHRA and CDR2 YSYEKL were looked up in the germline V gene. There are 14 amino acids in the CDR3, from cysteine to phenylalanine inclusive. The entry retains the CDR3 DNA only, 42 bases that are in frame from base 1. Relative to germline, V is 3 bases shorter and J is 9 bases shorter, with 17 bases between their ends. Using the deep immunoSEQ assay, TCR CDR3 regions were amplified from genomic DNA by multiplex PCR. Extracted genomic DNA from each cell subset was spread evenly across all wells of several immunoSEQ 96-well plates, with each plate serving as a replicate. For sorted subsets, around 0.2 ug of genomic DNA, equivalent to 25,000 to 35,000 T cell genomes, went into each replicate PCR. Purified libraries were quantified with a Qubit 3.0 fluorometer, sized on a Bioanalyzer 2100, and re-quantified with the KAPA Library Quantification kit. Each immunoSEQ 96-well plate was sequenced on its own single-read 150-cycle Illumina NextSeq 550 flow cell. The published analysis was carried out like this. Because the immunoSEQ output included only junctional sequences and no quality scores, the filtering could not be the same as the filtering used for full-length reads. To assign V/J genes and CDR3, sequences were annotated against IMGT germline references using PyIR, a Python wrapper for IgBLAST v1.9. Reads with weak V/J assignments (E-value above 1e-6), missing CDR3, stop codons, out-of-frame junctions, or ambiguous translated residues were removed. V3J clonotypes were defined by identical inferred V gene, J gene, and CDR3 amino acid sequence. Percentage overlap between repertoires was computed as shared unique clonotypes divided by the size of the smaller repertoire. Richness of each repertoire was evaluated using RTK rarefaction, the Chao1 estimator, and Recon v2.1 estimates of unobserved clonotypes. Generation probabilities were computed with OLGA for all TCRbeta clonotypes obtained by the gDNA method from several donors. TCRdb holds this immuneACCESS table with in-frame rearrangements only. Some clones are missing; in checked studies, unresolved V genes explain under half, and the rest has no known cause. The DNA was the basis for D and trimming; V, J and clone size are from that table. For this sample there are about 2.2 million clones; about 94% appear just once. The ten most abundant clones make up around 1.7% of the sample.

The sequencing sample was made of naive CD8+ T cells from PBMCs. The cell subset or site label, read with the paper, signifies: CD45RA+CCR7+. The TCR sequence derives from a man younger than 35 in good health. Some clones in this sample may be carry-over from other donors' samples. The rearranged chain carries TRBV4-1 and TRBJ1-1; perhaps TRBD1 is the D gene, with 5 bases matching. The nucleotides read TGCGCCAGCAGCCACCTACGGGGACCCCAGAAAGCTTTCTTT. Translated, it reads CASSHLRGPQKAFF.